The entry below gives a single T cell receptor beta chain sequence along with its context. At one of its ends the junction is not consistent with the germline gene, which may arise from a read error. These data come from a study of neurological immune-mediated disorders. TCRdb ran MiXCR on the 5' RACE reads and lists one entry per CDR3 protein. The top ten clones hold 5.5% to 6% of a sample with just over 50,000 distinct CDR3 sequences, 3% to 4% of them seen once. Sequencing used PBMCs. The sequence was obtained from a man in his forties with multiple sclerosis.

In DNA form, the CDR3 reads TGCAGCGCCGTACAGGGGAGCCGGGATCAGCCCCAGAATTTT. Translating it yields CSAVQGSRDQPQNF. The rearrangement joins TRBV29-1 to TRBJ1-5; 7 bases are a match to TRBD1. The CDR3 is 14 residues long. From germline, CDR1 is SQVTM and CDR2 ANQGSEA.